This TCR beta chain was recovered during a study of technical replicates of blood from several donors. Germline V gives CDR1 KGHSH, CDR2 LQKENI. The CDR3 runs 17 residues. V was pared by 3 bases and J by 2 bases, with 19 bases between. TCRdb's copy holds only in-frame clones and misses some; the assay was immunoSEQ multiplex PCR. The sample shows 55,000 to 80,000 clones, about 90% of them seen only once. The TCR was taken from a human donor in good health. The sequenced sample was T cells isolated from PBMCs. The chain has TRBV18 and TRBJ1-1, with D tentatively TRBD1 (6 bases). The CDR3 sequence is CASSPGGLHVSNTEAFF. Here the CDR3 DNA reads TGTGCCAGCTCACCGGGGGGGCTTCACGTGAGCAACACTGAAGCTTTCTTT.